A selection of T cell receptor beta chains follows, all from one sample in a study of T cell responses to AZD1222 COVID-19 vaccine. Clones were read by immunoSEQ multiplex PCR, and TCRdb kept only the in-frame ones, dropping some. The table has 150,000 to 200,000 clones, 85% to 95% seen once. The sample here was peripheral blood, taken 28 days after the second AZD1222 dose. The source of these receptors is an adult who received the AZD1222 COVID-19 vaccine. CDR3s include the opening cysteine and the closing phenylalanine or tryptophan. D genes are given only for firm matches. Rows give clone size only sometimes, using once, few, many, or a class for an expanded clone.

length	J	V	size	D	CDR3	DNA
15	TRBJ2-7	TRBV28	few	-	CASSLFGIRNYEQYF	TGTGCCAGCAGTTTATTTGGGATAAGAAACTACGAGCAGTACTTC
13	TRBJ2-3	TRBV19	-	-	CASQLSGADTQYF	TGTGCCAGCCAGCTTTCCGGGGCAGATACGCAGTATTTT
13	TRBJ2-2	TRBV7-2	few	-	CASSRTNTGELFF	TGTGCCAGCAGCAGGACTAACACCGGGGAGCTGTTTTTT
16	TRBJ1-3	TRBV28	-	-	CASSLGGGPTGNTIYF	TGTGCCAGCAGTTTAGGCGGGGGTCCCACTGGAAACACCATATATTTT
14	TRBJ2-2	TRBV3-1/TRBV3-2	-	-	CASNRGQTTGELFF	TGTGCCAGCAATCGTGGACAGACCACCGGGGAGCTGTTTTTT
19	TRBJ1-3	TRBV12-5	-	-	CASGFITPAGDHSGNTIYF	TGTGCTAGTGGTTTTATAACCCCGGCAGGAGACCACTCTGGAAACACCATATATTTT
12	TRBJ2-1	TRBV19	-	-	CASSTTINEQFF	TGTGCCAGTAGTACTACCATCAATGAGCAGTTCTTC
15	TRBJ1-6	TRBV6-6	few	TRBD1	CASSYEGARTSPLHF	TGTGCCAGCAGTTACGAGGGGGCGCGGACTTCACCCCTCCACTTT
15	TRBJ1-2	TRBV6-6	-	-	CASSLQGLTNYGYTF	TGTGCCAGCAGCTTACAGGGTTTAACTAACTATGGCTACACCTTC
18	TRBJ1-5	TRBV3-1/TRBV3-2	-	-	CASSQREGPKGGNQPQHF	TGTGCCAGCAGCCAAAGAGAAGGGCCAAAGGGGGGCAATCAGCCCCAGCATTTT
17	TRBJ2-3	TRBV9	-	TRBD2	CASSAGLAGGLTDTQYF	TGTGCCAGCAGCGCGGGACTAGCGGGAGGGCTTACAGATACGCAGTATTTT
17	TRBJ1-3	TRBV9	-	TRBD1	CASSVDRDRAKGNTIYF	TGTGCCAGCAGCGTAGACCGGGACAGGGCAAAGGGAAACACCATATATTTT
16	TRBJ2-1	TRBV5-1	-	TRBD1	CASSWPRGREDSEQFF	TGCGCCAGCAGCTGGCCGAGGGGGCGCGAAGACAGTGAGCAGTTCTTC
13	TRBJ1-2	TRBV7-9	-	-	CASSLDVDYGYTF	TGTGCCAGCAGCTTAGATGTGGACTATGGCTACACCTTC
15	TRBJ2-2	TRBV5-1	-	-	CASSLGGGNTGELFF	TGCGCCAGCAGCCTAGGTGGGGGGAACACCGGGGAGCTGTTTTTT
19	TRBJ2-6	TRBV27	-	-	CASSSLGPGRRSGANVLTF	TGTGCCAGCAGTTCACTCGGACCCGGGAGAAGGTCTGGGGCCAACGTCCTGACTTTC
15	TRBJ2-1	TRBV9	-	TRBD2	CASSAPGTRESEQFF	TGTGCCAGCAGCGCCCCCGGGACTAGAGAGAGTGAGCAGTTCTTC
18	TRBJ1-4	TRBV7-9	-	-	CASSLDRWGDGVNEKLFF	TGTGCCAGCAGCTTAGATCGGTGGGGGGACGGTGTTAATGAAAAACTGTTTTTT
15	TRBJ2-1	TRBV5-5	-	TRBD2	CASSFLAGGPGEQFF	TGTGCCAGCAGCTTCCTAGCGGGAGGGCCCGGTGAGCAGTTCTTC
17	TRBJ2-7	TRBV29-1	-	-	CSVEDPAPQGSSYEQYF	TGCAGCGTTGAAGACCCGGCCCCCCAGGGGAGTTCCTACGAGCAGTACTTC
13	TRBJ2-7	TRBV7-2	-	-	CASSQPRTYEQYF	TGTGCCAGCTCCCAGCCCCGCACCTACGAGCAGTACTTC
17	TRBJ2-7	TRBV11-2	-	TRBD1	CASSLGGQEALSYEQYF	TGTGCCAGCAGCTTAGGTGGACAGGAGGCCTTAAGCTACGAGCAGTACTTC
13	TRBJ1-1	TRBV19	-	TRBD1	CASSGRGPTEAFF	TGTGCCAGTAGTGGCAGGGGGCCCACTGAAGCTTTCTTT
13	TRBJ1-1	TRBV7-2	-	TRBD1	CASRRQGNTEAFF	TGTGCCAGCAGACGACAGGGAAACACTGAAGCTTTCTTT
15	TRBJ2-7	TRBV11-2	few	-	CASSWSRGGTDEQYF	TGTGCCAGCAGCTGGTCCCGTGGGGGAACTGACGAGCAGTACTTC